Listed below are T cell receptor beta chains from one sample, sequenced in a study of response to subunit inactivated influenza vaccine. TCRdb fed the RT-PCR reads into MiXCR, producing one record per CDR3 protein. Here the sample spans roughly 570,000 distinct CDR3 sequences, roughly 13% being singletons. The source was PBMCs from blood, collected 35 to 45 days after vaccination. These receptors were collected from a man aged 45-60 years who received an inactivated influenza vaccine. Each CDR3 is given without its conserved first and last residue. Size is stated for part of the rows, as once, few or many counts, or as a class when the clone is expanded.

v_gene	j_gene	abundance	CDR3aa
TRBV25-1	TRBJ1-4	.	ASSESRGFGEKLF
TRBV29-1	TRBJ2-4	few	SVENVGPKNIQY
TRBV7-9	TRBJ2-5	.	ASSHGLAASGETQY
TRBV7-2	TRBJ2-7	.	ASSLSTGRNEQY
TRBV4-2	TRBJ2-3	few	ASSQDWDSTDTQY
TRBV7-2	TRBJ2-1	many	ASSNSGATYNEQF
TRBV10-3	TRBJ2-1	few	AINVAGGPNEQF
TRBV28	TRBJ2-5	.	ASSSQGEETQY
TRBV27	TRBJ2-7	many	ASSKTALISEQY
TRBV7-9	TRBJ2-1	many	ASSSPGQGYNEQF
TRBV5-4	TRBJ1-1	.	ASSSGRDVNTEAF
TRBV11-2	TRBJ1-2	few	ASSLAAFQVWDGYT
TRBV15	TRBJ1-3	.	ATSRLGGTIY
TRBV30	TRBJ2-7	.	AWNRDRVSYEQY
TRBV4-1	TRBJ1-1	few	ASSLSGTGQVNTEAF
TRBV20-1	TRBJ2-5	few	SASRGGTQETQY
TRBV20-1	TRBJ1-6	many	SAGPGSGYNSPLH
TRBV12-3/TRBV12-4	TRBJ2-5	.	ASSPRVGVLQETQY
TRBV20-1	TRBJ2-3	.	SAFRLGSGPDTQY
TRBV21-1	TRBJ1-2	few	ASSKARETGHDYGYT
TRBV24-1	TRBJ2-5	.	ATSDSGTGQETQY
TRBV7-2	TRBJ2-7	.	ANSLLYEQY
TRBV7-2	TRBJ2-5	.	ASSSVGGIGIETQY
TRBV27	TRBJ2-7	.	ASSLLAGGLVEQY
TRBV20-1	TRBJ2-3	.	SARDLLGSADTQY
TRBV20-1	TRBJ2-7	.	SAETASGFFEQY
TRBV6-1	TRBJ2-3	many	ASSLSGPATDTQY